This TCR beta chain was captured by sequencing in a study of cytomegalovirus exposure and HLA in healthy donors. General study findings and limits: The majority of CMV-associated TCR beta chains were reported as apparently HLA-restricted in a later analysis. In an earlier analysis, most TCR beta V segments were productive about 87% or about 30% of the time.

A remark on this clone: The antigen remains unidentified.

60 Vbeta and 13 Jbeta primers were used in PCR. Using immunoSEQ multiplex PCR, the repertoire was profiled, and TCRdb retains in-frame clones only, with some absent. This sample carries 140,000 to 150,000 clones, around three quarters of them seen once, and the ten largest clones take 2% to 2.5%. This CDR3 is 18 amino acids long. V was pared by 3 bases and J by 0 bases, with 18 bases between. CDR1 and CDR2 from the germline V gene are KGHSH and LQKENI. The TCR was taken from a woman between 18 and 30 years old in good health and CMV-seropositive. The chain links TRBV18 to TRBJ1-3; D unclear. The specimen was PBMCs. CDR3 DNA: TGTGCCAGCTCACCGGTTGGGCCAACAGCGGCCTCTGGAAACACCATATATTTT. As protein: CASSPVGPTAASGNTIYF.